These T cell receptor beta chains were read from a single sample in a study of blood T cells in healthy people across ages. A single record per CDR3 protein comes from TCRdb applying MiXCR to the 5' RACE reads. The sample has 550,000 to 800,000 distinct CDR3 sequences; under 25% are singletons. The sequenced sample was blood. These receptors were taken from a man aged 65-85 years in good health. The CDR3 runs from the conserved cysteine through the conserved F or W. D genes are given only for firm matches. Rows give clone size only sometimes, using once, few, many, or a class for an expanded clone.

>TRBJ2-3|TRBV4-3|TRBD2|many
CASSQTSGNTDTQYF
TGCGCCAGCAGCCAGACTAGCGGGAACACAGATACGCAGTATTTT
>TRBJ2-2|TRBV29-1|TRBD2|NA
CSARTSGDTGELFF
TGCAGCGCCCGGACTAGCGGGGACACCGGGGAGCTGTTTTTT
>TRBJ2-4|TRBV3-1|TRBD2|NA
CASSQDLAGGDIQYF
TGTGCCAGCAGCCAAGACTTAGCGGGAGGTGACATTCAGTACTTC
>TRBJ2-5|TRBV5-6|NA|many
CASSRQLQETQYF
TGTGCCAGCAGTCGACAGCTCCAAGAGACCCAGTACTTC
>TRBJ2-5|TRBV12-3/TRBV12-4|NA|NA
CASSVRTYQETQYF
TGTGCCAGCAGTGTCAGGACGTACCAAGAGACCCAGTACTTC
>TRBJ2-5|TRBV9|TRBD2|few
CASSVLAGPQETQYF
TGTGCCAGCAGCGTCTTAGCGGGGCCCCAAGAGACCCAGTACTTC
>TRBJ2-1|TRBV18|NA|NA
CASSRDGEQFF
TGTGCCAGCTCAAGGGACGGTGAGCAGTTCTTC
>TRBJ1-1|TRBV5-1|TRBD1|few
CASSRSGTGSTGAFF
TGCGCCAGCAGCAGGTCCGGGACAGGGTCGACTGGGGCTTTCTTT
>TRBJ2-5|TRBV20-1|TRBD2|NA
CSGLTSDSLETQYF
TGCAGTGGCCTGACTAGCGACAGCCTAGAGACCCAGTACTTC
>TRBJ2-7|TRBV6-5|TRBD2|NA
CASSYGLAGPYEQYF
TGTGCCAGCAGCTACGGACTAGCGGGACCCTACGAGCAGTACTTC
>TRBJ1-1|TRBV25-1|NA|NA
CASSGNDPGGTEAFF
TGTGCCAGCAGTGGAAACGACCCCGGGGGCACTGAAGCTTTCTTT
>TRBJ1-2|TRBV12-3/TRBV12-4|NA|NA
CASSFKARGYGYTF
TGTGCCAGCAGTTTCAAGGCCCGGGGCTATGGCTACACCTTC
>TRBJ2-5|TRBV5-4|TRBD2|NA
CASSERLAGGETQYF
TGTGCCAGCAGCGAAAGACTAGCGGGGGGGGAGACCCAGTACTTC
>TRBJ2-7|TRBV12-3/TRBV12-4|NA|few
CASSFRGVDEQYF
TGTGCCAGCAGTTTTAGGGGGGTGGACGAGCAGTACTTC
>TRBJ2-7|TRBV27|TRBD2|few
CASSALAGNYEQYF
TGTGCCAGCAGCGCCCTAGCGGGAAACTACGAGCAGTACTTC
>TRBJ1-2|TRBV9|NA|once
CANSAAVYGYTF
TGTGCCAACAGCGCCGCTGTCTATGGCTACACCTTC
>TRBJ2-3|TRBV14|NA|NA
CASSQWGTDTQYF
TGTGCCAGCAGCCAATGGGGGACAGATACGCAGTATTTT
>TRBJ1-5|TRBV20-1|NA|NA
CSARETSISPQHF
TGCAGTGCTAGAGAAACCTCGATCAGCCCCCAGCATTTT
>TRBJ2-5|TRBV27|TRBD2|many
CASSSRLAGVGETQYF
TGTGCCAGCAGTTCTCGACTAGCGGGAGTGGGGGAGACCCAGTACTTC
>TRBJ1-5|TRBV20-1|TRBD1|NA
CSALGQGNQPQHF
TGCAGTGCTCTCGGACAGGGTAATCAGCCCCAGCATTTT
>TRBJ2-7|TRBV7-9|TRBD2|NA
CASSPRLEAGDSHEQYF
TGTGCCAGCAGCCCGCGCCTAGAAGCGGGAGATTCCCACGAGCAGTACTTC
>TRBJ2-7|TRBV6-5|TRBD1|NA
CASRIGQGQSYEQYF
TGTGCCAGCAGAATTGGACAGGGGCAGTCCTACGAGCAGTACTTC
>TRBJ1-1|TRBV3-1|NA|NA
CASSRLGGNTEAFF
TGTGCCAGCAGCCGCCTCGGTGGAAACACTGAAGCTTTCTTT
>TRBJ2-5|TRBV3-1|NA|few
CASSQGRVGETQYF
TGTGCCAGCAGCCAAGGTCGGGTTGGAGAGACCCAGTACTTC
>TRBJ2-1|TRBV28|NA|few
CAGSADYASFNEQFF
TGTGCCGGCAGCGCCGACTACGCTTCGTTCAATGAGCAGTTCTTC
>TRBJ2-7|TRBV20-1|TRBD2|many
CSARKLAGSYEQYF
TGCAGTGCTAGGAAACTAGCGGGAAGCTACGAGCAGTACTTC
>TRBJ2-7|TRBV5-1|TRBD2|NA
CASSSLAGEQYF
TGCGCCAGCAGCTCACTAGCGGGCGAGCAGTACTTC
>TRBJ2-3|TRBV29-1|TRBD1|NA
CSADRAGTDTQYF
TGCAGCGCAGACAGGGCTGGTACAGATACGCAGTATTTT
>TRBJ2-7|TRBV7-2|TRBD2|NA
CASSLMGGAYEQYF
TGTGCCAGCAGCTTAATGGGGGGGGCCTACGAGCAGTACTTC
>TRBJ2-3|TRBV6-6|TRBD2|NA
CASSNPERDHTDTQYF
TGTGCCAGCAGTAACCCCGAGCGGGATCACACAGATACGCAGTATTTT
>TRBJ2-7|TRBV5-1|TRBD1|many
CASSLGGTGSYEQYF
TGTGCCAGCAGCTTAGGTGGGACAGGGTCCTACGAGCAGTACTTC
>TRBJ2-2|TRBV12-3/TRBV12-4|TRBD2|NA
CASSFGLAGTGELFF
TGTGCCAGCAGTTTCGGACTAGCGGGAACCGGGGAGCTGTTTTTT
>TRBJ2-1|TRBV12-3/TRBV12-4|NA|many
CASSFGISYNEQFF
TGTGCCAGCAGTTTCGGGATTTCCTACAATGAGCAGTTCTTC
>TRBJ2-4|TRBV20-1|TRBD2|NA
CSTQGLAGGPNIQYF
TGCAGTACACAGGGACTAGCGGGAGGGCCCAACATTCAGTACTTC
>TRBJ2-2|TRBV6-4|NA|NA
CASSVERDTGELFF
TGTGCCAGCAGTGTTGAGCGGGACACCGGGGAGCTGTTTTTT
>TRBJ1-2|TRBV7-9|TRBD1|few
CASSRQGADRRGYTF
TGTGCCAGCAGTCGACAGGGGGCGGATCGGCGGGGCTACACCTTC
>TRBJ2-3|TRBV5-6|TRBD2|few
CASSWEGDTQYF
TGTGCCAGCAGCTGGGAGGGGGATACGCAGTATTTT
>TRBJ2-3|TRBV20-1|NA|few
CSALPQLADTQYF
TGCAGTGCTTTGCCCCAATTGGCAGATACGCAGTATTTT
>TRBJ2-5|TRBV20-1|NA|NA
CSARYIETQYF
TGCAGTGCTAGATATATAGAGACCCAGTACTTC
>TRBJ2-7|TRBV7-6|TRBD1|NA
CASSQGQGFEQYF
TGTGCCAGCAGCCAAGGACAGGGCTTCGAGCAGTACTTC
>TRBJ2-7|TRBV29-1|NA|NA
CSAYDRETYEQYF
TGCAGCGCCTACGACCGGGAGACCTACGAGCAGTACTTC
>TRBJ2-5|TRBV3-1|NA|NA
CASSQVGRGGATQYF
TGTGCCAGCAGCCAAGTTGGCAGGGGTGGAGCGACCCAGTACTTC
>TRBJ2-7|TRBV20-1|NA|few
CSARGGINLSYEQYF
TGCAGTGCTAGAGGTGGGATAAACCTCTCCTACGAGCAGTACTTC
>TRBJ1-3|TRBV29-1|NA|many
CSVERRSSGNTIYF
TGCAGCGTTGAACGGAGATCCTCTGGAAACACCATATATTTT
>TRBJ1-1|TRBV29-1|NA|NA
CSVDEFNTEAFF
TGCAGCGTTGATGAGTTCAACACTGAAGCTTTCTTT
>TRBJ2-1|TRBV7-3|TRBD1|NA
CATSRDRGYNEQFF
TGTGCCACCTCCCGGGACAGGGGTTACAATGAGCAGTTCTTC
>TRBJ1-6|TRBV25-1|TRBD1|few
CASSQTGVGNSPLHF
TGTGCCAGCAGTCAGACAGGGGTCGGAAATTCACCCCTCCACTTT
>TRBJ2-7|TRBV5-5|NA|many
CASRSDTTYEQYF
TGTGCCAGCAGATCGGACACGACCTACGAGCAGTACTTC
>TRBJ2-5|TRBV5-4|TRBD2|NA
CASSAGGTSGSHKETQYF
TGTGCCAGCAGCGCCGGTGGGACTAGCGGCTCTCACAAAGAGACCCAGTACTTC
>TRBJ2-5|TRBV20-1|TRBD2|few
CSAPREGGETQYF
TGCAGTGCGCCGCGGGAGGGTGGAGAGACCCAGTACTTC
>TRBJ1-4|TRBV6-5|NA|NA
CASSRLHREGEKLFF
TGTGCCAGCAGCCGCCTACATAGGGAAGGGGAAAAACTGTTTTTT
>TRBJ2-1|TRBV2|NA|NA
CASRDLDHEQFF
TGTGCCAGCAGGGACCTAGATCATGAGCAGTTCTTC